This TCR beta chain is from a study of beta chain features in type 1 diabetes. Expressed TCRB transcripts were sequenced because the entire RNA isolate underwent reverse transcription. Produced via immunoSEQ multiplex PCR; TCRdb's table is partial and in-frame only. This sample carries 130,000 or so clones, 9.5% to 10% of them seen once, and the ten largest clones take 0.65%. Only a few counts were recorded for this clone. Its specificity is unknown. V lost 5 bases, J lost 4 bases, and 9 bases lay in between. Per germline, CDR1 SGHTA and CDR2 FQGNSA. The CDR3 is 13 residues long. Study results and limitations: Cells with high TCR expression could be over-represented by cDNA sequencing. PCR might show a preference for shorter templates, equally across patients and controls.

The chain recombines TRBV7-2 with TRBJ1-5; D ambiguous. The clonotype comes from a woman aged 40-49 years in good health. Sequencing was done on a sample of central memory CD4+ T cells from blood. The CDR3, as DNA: TGTGCCAGCAGCCCTAGAGTAAATCAGCCCCAGCATTTT. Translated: CASSPRVNQPQHF.